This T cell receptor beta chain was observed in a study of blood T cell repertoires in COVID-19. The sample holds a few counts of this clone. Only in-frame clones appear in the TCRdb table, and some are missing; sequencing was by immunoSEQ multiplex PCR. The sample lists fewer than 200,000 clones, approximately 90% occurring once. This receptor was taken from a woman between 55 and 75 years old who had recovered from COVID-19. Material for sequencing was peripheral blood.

Here the CDR3 DNA reads TGTGCCAGCAGCCAGAAGTCCGGGAACACAGATACGCAGTATTTT. Protein sequence: CASSQKSGNTDTQYF. The chain joins TRBV3-1 (or the pseudogene TRBV3-2) to TRBJ2-3; a weak D match, TRBD2 (5 bases). The V gene lost 3 bases and the J gene lost 2 bases, with 12 bases spanning the gap. Germline V gene data show CDR1 as LGHDT and CDR2 as YNNKEL (reference sequence). The CDR3 loop spans 15 amino acids.